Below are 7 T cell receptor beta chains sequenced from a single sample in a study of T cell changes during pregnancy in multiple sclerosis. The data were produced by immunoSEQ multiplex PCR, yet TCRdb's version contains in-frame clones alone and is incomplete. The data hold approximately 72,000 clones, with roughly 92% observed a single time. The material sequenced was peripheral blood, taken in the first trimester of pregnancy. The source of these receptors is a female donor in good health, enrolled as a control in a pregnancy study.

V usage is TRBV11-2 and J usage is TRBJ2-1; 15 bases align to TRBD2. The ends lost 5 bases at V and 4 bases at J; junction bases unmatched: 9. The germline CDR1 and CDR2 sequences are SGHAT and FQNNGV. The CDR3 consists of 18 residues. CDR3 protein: CASSPPGTSGGKYNEQFF. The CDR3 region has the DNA TGTGCCAGCAGCCCGCCAGGGACTAGCGGGGGGAAGTACAATGAGCAGTTCTTC.

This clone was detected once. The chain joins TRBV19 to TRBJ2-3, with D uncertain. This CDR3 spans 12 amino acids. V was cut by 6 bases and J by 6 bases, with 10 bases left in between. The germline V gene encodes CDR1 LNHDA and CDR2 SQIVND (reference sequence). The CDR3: CASSYAADTQYF. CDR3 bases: TGTGCCAGTAGCTACGCGGCGGATACGCAGTATTTT.

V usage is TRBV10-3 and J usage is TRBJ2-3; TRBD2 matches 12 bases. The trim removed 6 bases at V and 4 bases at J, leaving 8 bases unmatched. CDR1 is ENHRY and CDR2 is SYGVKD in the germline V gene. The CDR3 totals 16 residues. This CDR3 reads CAIRPGLAGGADTQYF. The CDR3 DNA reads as TGTGCCATCAGACCGGGACTAGCGGGCGGTGCAGATACGCAGTATTTT.

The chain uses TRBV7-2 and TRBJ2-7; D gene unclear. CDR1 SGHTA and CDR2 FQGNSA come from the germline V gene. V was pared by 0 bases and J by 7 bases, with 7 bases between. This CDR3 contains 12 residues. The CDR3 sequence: CASSLALQEQYF. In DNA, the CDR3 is TGTGCCAGCAGCTTAGCGCTGCAGGAGCAGTACTTC.

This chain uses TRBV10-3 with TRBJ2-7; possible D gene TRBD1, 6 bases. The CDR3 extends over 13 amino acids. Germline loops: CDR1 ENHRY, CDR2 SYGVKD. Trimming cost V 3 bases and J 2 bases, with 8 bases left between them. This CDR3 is CAISEEGAYEQYF. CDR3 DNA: TGTGCCATCAGTGAAGAGGGGGCCTACGAGCAGTACTTC.

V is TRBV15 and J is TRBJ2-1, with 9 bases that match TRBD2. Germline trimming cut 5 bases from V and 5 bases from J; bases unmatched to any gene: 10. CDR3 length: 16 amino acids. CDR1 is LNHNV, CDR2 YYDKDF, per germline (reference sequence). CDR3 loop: CATSVSGRVAHNEQFF. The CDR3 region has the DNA TGTGCCACCAGCGTTAGCGGGAGAGTCGCTCACAATGAGCAGTTCTTC. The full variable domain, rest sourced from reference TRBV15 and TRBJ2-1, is DAMVIQNPRYQVTQFGKPVTLSCSQTLNHNVMYWYQQKSSQAPKLLFHYYDKDFNNEADTPDNFQSRRPNTSFCFLDIRSPGLGDTAMYLCATSVSGRVAHNEQFFGPGTRLTVL.

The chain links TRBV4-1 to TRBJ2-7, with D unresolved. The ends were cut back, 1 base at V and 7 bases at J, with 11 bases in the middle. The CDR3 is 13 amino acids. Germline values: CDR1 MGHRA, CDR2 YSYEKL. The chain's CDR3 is CASSQVSPQEQYF. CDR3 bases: TGCGCCAGCAGCCAAGTGTCCCCCCAGGAGCAGTACTTC.